This T cell receptor beta chain was identified in a study of spatial heterogeneity in lung cancer. Study context: A consistent excess of beta-chain over alpha-chain sequences was detected.

The time point is: sample taken at primary tumor resection. Sequencing was performed on whole RNA extracted from tumor and nontumor lung tissue, or from frozen PBMC, and the material was left unsorted. More than 70 TRACERx patients with early, untreated non-small cell lung cancer donated samples. The study tagged each TCR cDNA molecule with a unique molecular identifier. TCRdb recomputed calls from the 5' RACE reads with MiXCR, one row per CDR3 protein. Of approximately 14,000 distinct CDR3 sequences listed, more than 10% are singletons. Study-level results: Tumor TCRs that were ubiquitous and expanded showed up in blood more at resection than follow-up.

V gave up 0 bases and J gave up 1 base, with 22 bases separating them. The germline CDR1 and CDR2 sequences are DFQATT and SNEGSKA (reference sequence). This CDR3 has 19 amino acids. In its sample, this clonotype was seen many times. The antigen remains unidentified. The sequence was collected from a female donor with early-stage non-small cell lung cancer. This rearrangement joins TRBV20-1 to TRBJ1-5; possible D gene TRBD1, 6 bases. This specimen was PBMCs, taken at surgery. The CDR3 nucleotides read TGCAGTGCTAGAGATTTCCGTCGGGACACCCTAGGAAGCAATCAGCCCCAGCATTTT. Protein sequence: CSARDFRRDTLGSNQPQHF.